Included here is one T cell receptor (beta chain) sequence, with context. Its specificity is unknown. This sample was taken from a study of persistence of HIV-infected CD4 T cells. Study results and caveats: Bulk TCR data could not be restricted to HIV-1-infected CMV-responding cells. CMV- and Gag-responding cells had lower TCRbeta richness than CD3/CD28-responding cells.

Sequencing used immunoSEQ version 4 in survey mode. Here immunoSEQ multiplex PCR was the method, and the copy in TCRdb shows in-frame clones only, minus some. The data contain about 13,000 clones, over 65% of them seen just once; the ten biggest clones take up about 7%. The stimulus was an HIV-1 Gag 15-mer peptide pool, roughly 1 ug/peptide/mL. Responding CD4+ T cells were sorted by upregulation of both CD40 ligand and CD69. Deletions cut 7 bases from V and 4 bases from J, with 18 bases between. Germline CDR1 and CDR2: SQVTM and ANQGSEA. The CDR3 loop spans 14 amino acids. The chain has TRBV29-1 and TRBJ2-3, with D possibly TRBD2 on 9 matching bases. The source is an adult man with HIV who was CMV-seropositive. Sample: CD4+ T cells sorted from PBMCs after 18-hour stimulation, taken from a patient who received antiretroviral therapy. The CDR3 region has the DNA TGCAGCGGACAGGGGCTAGCGGGATCAGATACGCAGTATTTT. Translation: CSGQGLAGSDTQYF.